The clone carrying this T cell receptor beta chain was seen once. This specimen comes from a study of Tregs in tolerant kidney transplant recipients. TCRdb's copy holds only in-frame clones and misses some; the assay was immunoSEQ multiplex PCR. The profile shows some 110,000 clones, roughly nine tenths of them singletons. The CDR3 spans 14 residues. With 7 bases removed from V and 4 bases from J, the gap between germline ends came to 16 bases. Germline CDR1 is MNHEY and CDR2 is SVGAGI. Unstimulated Tregs (CD4+CD25+CD127-) and CD4+CD25- non-Tregs were sorted from PBMCs. Sequencing used CD4+ T cells from blood. This receptor was taken from a human donor in good health. The V and J genes are TRBV6-5 and TRBJ1-1; tentatively, D is TRBD1 (5 bases). CDR3 residues: CASTRTRSGTEAFF. CDR3 DNA: TGTGCCAGCACCCGGACACGTTCGGGCACTGAAGCTTTCTTT.